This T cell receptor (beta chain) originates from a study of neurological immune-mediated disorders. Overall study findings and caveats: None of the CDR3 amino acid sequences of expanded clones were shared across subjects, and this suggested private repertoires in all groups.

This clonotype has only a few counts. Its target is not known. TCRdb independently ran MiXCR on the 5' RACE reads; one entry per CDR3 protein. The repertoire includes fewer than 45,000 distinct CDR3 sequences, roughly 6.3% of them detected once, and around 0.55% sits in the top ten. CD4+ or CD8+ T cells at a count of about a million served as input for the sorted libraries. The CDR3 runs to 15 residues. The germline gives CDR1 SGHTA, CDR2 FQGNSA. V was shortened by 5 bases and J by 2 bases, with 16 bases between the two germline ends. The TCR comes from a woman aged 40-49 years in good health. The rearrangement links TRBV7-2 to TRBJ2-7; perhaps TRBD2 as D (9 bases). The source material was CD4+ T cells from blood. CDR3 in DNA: TGTGCCAGCAGCCCAGGGGGCGGGAGGGCCTACGAGCAGTACTTC. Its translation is CASSPGGGRAYEQYF.